This T cell receptor (beta chain) derives from a study of immune evolution from preneoplasia to lung adenocarcinoma. Findings and caveats of the study: Clonality was highest in normal lung, lower in later-stage lesions apparently. T cell clonality was higher in KRAS-mutant than EGFR-mutant or wild-type nodules.

Patients had resection in Japan or China between the mid-2010s and the late 2010s. The data were produced by immunoSEQ multiplex PCR, yet TCRdb's version contains in-frame clones alone and is incomplete. Of roughly 35,000 clones in the sample, 65% to 75% were seen once. Turning to this clone: Its antigen is not identified. Other DNA sequences in the sample encode the same CDR3.

The source of this sequence is a person between 60 and 69 years old with lung adenocarcinoma. Sequencing was carried out using FFPE invasive lung adenocarcinoma tissue.

The CDR3 nucleotides are TGCAGCGTTGTAGCGGGAGGATCCTACAATGAGCAGTTCTTC. Its protein product is CSVVAGGSYNEQFF. The chain combines TRBV29-1 with TRBJ2-1, with TRBD2 matching over 10 bases. This CDR3 spans 14 amino acids. The germline gives CDR1 SQVTM, CDR2 ANQGSEA. V was clipped by 4 bases and J by 1 base; unmatched bases: 1.